This TCR beta chain was retrieved from a study of blood T cell repertoires in COVID-19. At the level of the study: The study drew acute and convalescent COVID-19 samples from the United States, Italy and Spain. Sources were T cells, B-cell-depleted T cells, or PBMCs; the material itself was cDNA or gDNA.

Authors' methods: Amplification of reference gene primers was used by the study to estimate nucleated cell counts. The repertoire was sequenced with immunoSEQ multiplex PCR; TCRdb's copy has only in-frame clones and lacks some. V and J calls and clone size are copied from that table; D and trimming were computed from the DNA. The sample lists about 170,000 clones; approximately 82% were seen once. CDR3 length equals 13 residues. The germline V and J ends were trimmed by 2 bases and 6 bases, with 10 bases remaining between them. Germline V gene data show CDR1 as LNHDA and CDR2 as SQIVND (reference sequence).

The origin of this receptor is a woman of 80 years or more with acute or convalescent COVID-19. Sequencing input: peripheral blood. The rearrangement links TRBV19 to TRBJ1-1, with D tentatively TRBD1 (5 bases). Here the CDR3 DNA reads TGTGCCAGTAGTATATGGGGGGACGCTGAAGCTTTCTTT. It encodes CASSIWGDAEAFF.